Presented here are 27 T cell receptor beta chains from one specimen sequenced in a study of shared clonotypes between healthy human individuals. Libraries were prepared by immunoSEQ multiplex PCR; TCRdb keeps only in-frame clonotypes and omits some of them. The sample lists around 700,000 clones; about two thirds were seen once. The sequenced material came from memory CD4+ T cells sorted from blood. Subset defined: CD45RA-negative fraction. The receptors shown here come from a woman in her thirties in good health.

The chain's CDR3 is CASSLGAGVRDTQYF. As DNA, the CDR3 is TGCGCCAGCAGCTTGGGAGCGGGAGTCAGAGATACGCAGTATTTT. The chain links TRBV5-1 to TRBJ2-3, with 8 bases identical to TRBD2. J lost 5 bases, V lost 0 bases, and 5 bases had no gene match. Germline CDR1 reads SGHRS; CDR2 reads YFSETQ. The CDR3 extends over 15 amino acids.

The chain couples TRBV19 to TRBJ2-1, with TRBD2 as a possible D gene (6 bases). CDR3 length: 16 amino acids. The germline V and J ends were trimmed by 8 bases and 2 bases, with 19 bases remaining between them. In germline, CDR1 is LNHDA, CDR2 SQIVND (reference sequence). The CDR3 region has the DNA TGTGCCAGTGGGCCCGGTGGGGGAGGCGCCTACAATGAGCAGTTCTTC. Residues: CASGPGGGGAYNEQFF.

The chain carries TRBV7-9 and TRBJ2-1; 13 positions agree with TRBD2. This CDR3 is built from 13 residues. Germline V gives CDR1 SEHNR, CDR2 FQNEAQ (reference sequence). V lost 1 base, J lost 15 bases, and 3 bases stayed unmatched. This CDR3 reads CASSLVGTSGMFF. CDR3 DNA: TGTGCCAGCAGCTTAGTTGGGACTAGCGGGATGTTCTTC.

This sequence joins TRBV11-1 and TRBJ2-7; D remains ambiguous. There are 14 residues in the CDR3. CDR1 and CDR2 from the germline V gene are SGHAT and FQDESV (reference sequence). With 2 bases removed from V and 2 bases from J, the gap between germline ends came to 10 bases. CDR3 loop: CASSLRAEPYEQYF. CDR3 nucleotides: TGTGCCAGCAGCTTACGGGCGGAGCCCTACGAGCAGTACTTC.

The chain is built from TRBV6-5 and TRBJ1-2; D gene uncertain. Germline CDR1 is MNHEY and CDR2 is SVGAGI. V lost 9 bases and J 3 bases, leaving 14 bases between the germline ends. The CDR3 spans 13 residues. The CDR3 DNA sequence: TGTGCCAGTTCCCGGGATCCTGACTATGGCTACACCTTC. Translation: CASSRDPDYGYTF.

This sequence joins TRBV5-1 and TRBJ2-3; 9 bases match TRBD2. This CDR3 has 16 amino acids. CDR1 and CDR2 (germline): SGHRS, YFSETQ. The trim removed 4 bases at V and 0 bases at J, leaving 6 bases unmatched. The CDR3 loop is CASSTTAGGSTDTQYF. CDR3 in DNA: TGCGCCAGCAGCACGACAGCGGGAGGAAGCACAGATACGCAGTATTTT.

The CDR3 reads CASRLGTSGRRYEQYF. The CDR3 DNA follows: TGTGCCAGCAGACTCGGGACTAGCGGGAGACGGTACGAGCAGTACTTC. V and J are TRBV28 and TRBJ2-7, with TRBD2 identical over 14 bases. Trimming at V came to 6 bases and at J to 4 bases, leaving 8 bases not matched to a gene. Germline-derived CDR1 and CDR2 are MDHEN and SYDVKM. The CDR3 contains 16 residues. The variable domain in full, completed from reference TRBV28 and TRBJ2-7, reads DVKVTQSSRYLVKRTGEKVFLECVQDMDHENMFWYRQDPGLGLRLIYFSYDVKMKEKGDIPEGYSVSREKKERFSLILESASTNQTSMYLCASRLGTSGRRYEQYFGPGTRLTVT.

V and J are TRBV14 and TRBJ1-6, with D possibly TRBD1 on 5 matching bases. The CDR3 extends over 14 amino acids. Germline lookup yields CDR1 SGHDN and CDR2 FVKESK. The ends were cut back, 1 base at V and 9 bases at J, with 10 bases in the middle. CDR3: CASSQGGPLSPLHF. CDR3 DNA sequence: TGTGCCAGCAGCCAAGGGGGCCCGCTTTCACCCCTCCACTTT.

The chain is built from TRBV6-4 and TRBJ1-2; D gene uncertain. CDR3 length: 14 amino acids. The germline gives CDR1 MRHNA, CDR2 SNTAGT. Trimming stripped 6 bases from V and 8 bases from J, with 19 bases between. The CDR3 nucleotides are TGTGCCAGCAGCCCCGGGAGGGATGGAAACGGCTACACCTTC. It translates to CASSPGRDGNGYTF.

The V call is TRBV4-1, the J call TRBJ2-5; the match to TRBD2 covers 16 bases. Germline trimming cut 6 bases from V and 1 base from J; bases unmatched to any gene: 11. The CDR3 consists of 19 residues. Germline V gene lookup returns CDR1 MGHRA and CDR2 YSYEKL. CDR3 nucleotides: TGCGCCAGCAGTCGGACCGGGACTAGCGGGAGGGGTTTCCAAGAGACCCAGTACTTC. It is translated as CASSRTGTSGRGFQETQYF.

Many counts were recorded for this clone. V is TRBV29-1 and J is TRBJ1-1; maybe TRBD1 (5 bases). This CDR3 is built from 13 residues. V was shortened by 5 bases and J by 5 bases, with 15 bases between the two germline ends. CDR1 and CDR2 from the germline V gene are SQVTM and ANQGSEA. CDR3 region: CSVFRAGRTEAFF. CDR3 coding DNA: TGCAGCGTTTTCAGGGCAGGGAGGACTGAAGCTTTCTTT.

This clone showed up just a few times. V gene TRBV28 combines with J gene TRBJ2-7; D not certain. Looked up from germline, CDR1 is MDHEN and CDR2 is SYDVKM. This CDR3 is built from 14 residues. The V gene lost 4 bases and the J gene lost 0 bases, with 10 bases spanning the gap. The CDR3 DNA follows: TGTGCCAGCAGTTACTTGACCAACTCCTACGAGCAGTACTTC. Translation gives CASSYLTNSYEQYF. Based on the CDR3 plus reference TRBV28 and TRBJ2-7, the full variable domain is DVKVTQSSRYLVKRTGEKVFLECVQDMDHENMFWYRQDPGLGLRLIYFSYDVKMKEKGDIPEGYSVSREKKERFSLILESASTNQTSMYLCASSYLTNSYEQYFGPGTRLTVT.

The CDR3 DNA is TGTGCCAGCAGTTCATTAGACCGTTTGGGTGGCTACACCTTC. Its translation: CASSSLDRLGGYTF. The chain employs TRBV27 and TRBJ1-2; D not resolved. The germline gives CDR1 MNHEY, CDR2 SMNVEV (reference sequence). This CDR3 is 14 amino acids long. Trimming shortened V by 4 bases and J by 7 bases, and 16 bases separated the two germline ends.

The V and J genes are TRBV19 and TRBJ2-3; 9 bases fit TRBD2. V was clipped by 5 bases and J by 2 bases; unmatched bases: 11. Germline lookup yields CDR1 LNHDA and CDR2 SQIVND (reference sequence). The CDR3 covers 17 residues. The CDR3 DNA sequence: TGTGCCAGTAGTCGACTAGCGGCGGCCCTTGTCACAGATACGCAGTATTTT. Protein sequence: CASSRLAAALVTDTQYF.

This rearrangement joins TRBV21-1 to TRBJ2-5; TRBD2 reflects the table's D call only, with no check against the DNA. TRBV21-1 has pseudogene status. The CDR3 is 14 residues long. CDR3 amino acids: CASSSAGVQETQYF. The CDR3 nucleotides read TGTGCCAGCAGCAGCGCCGGGGTTCAAGAGACCCAGTACTTC.

The rearrangement uses TRBV5-1 and TRBJ2-7; possible D gene TRBD2, 7 bases. This CDR3 is 16 amino acids long. Trimming took 1 base from V and 0 from J, leaving 14 bases between them. The germline gives CDR1 SGHRS, CDR2 YFSETQ. The CDR3 DNA sequence: TGCGCCAGCAGCTTGTACGGGGGGCCTAGCTCCTACGAGCAGTACTTC. Its translation: CASSLYGGPSSYEQYF.

This clone was detected once. V usage is TRBV6-1 and J usage is TRBJ1-5; 8 bases line up with TRBD1. After removal of 1 base from V and 7 bases from J, the junction contained 9 bases not matched to a gene. CDR3 length equals 16 residues. Germline CDR1 MNHNS, CDR2 SASEGT. This CDR3 reads CASSEVVDRAGQPQHF. The CDR3 DNA reads as TGTGCCAGCAGTGAAGTTGTGGACAGGGCAGGACAGCCCCAGCATTTT.

The CDR3 loop is CASSIARTGGGAYEQYF. CDR3 DNA: TGTGCCAGTAGTATCGCCCGGACAGGGGGCGGCGCGTACGAGCAGTACTTC. The chain recombines TRBV19 with TRBJ2-7; 11 nucleotides match TRBD1. Trimming took 3 bases from V and 4 from J; bases not matched to a gene: 11. CDR3 length: 17 amino acids. Per germline, CDR1 LNHDA and CDR2 SQIVND (reference sequence).

The chain combines TRBV7-8 with TRBJ2-3; 7 positions match TRBD2. The length of the CDR3 is 16 residues. Trimming removed 0 bases from V and 5 bases from J; junction bases left unmatched: 8. CDR1 and CDR2 from the germline V gene are SGHVS and FQNEAQ. CDR3 amino acids: CASSLAPGGGRDTQYF. CDR3 sequence (DNA): TGTGCCAGCAGCTTAGCGCCGGGAGGCGGGCGAGATACGCAGTATTTT.

The table lists this clone with many counts. The V and J genes are TRBV21-1 and TRBJ2-5; the table calls TRBD2, which could not be checked here. TRBV21-1 represents a pseudogene. The CDR3 runs to 18 residues. The CDR3 coding sequence is TGTGCCAGCAGCCTCCCTCATGCGGACTCCAATTGCCAAGAGACCCAGTACTTC. Amino acid sequence: CASSLPHADSNCQETQYF.

The chain couples TRBV7-2 to TRBJ2-7, with 9 bases lining up with TRBD2. Looked up from germline, CDR1 is SGHTA and CDR2 is FQGNSA. Trimming removed 6 bases from V and 2 bases from J; junction bases left unmatched: 8. The CDR3 has 15 amino acids. The CDR3: CASSSRTSETYEQYF. CDR3 nucleotides: TGTGCCAGCAGTTCCAGGACTAGCGAGACCTACGAGCAGTACTTC.

The chain links TRBV2 to TRBJ1-5; no clear D gene. The V gene's germline CDR1 is SNHLY and CDR2 FYNNEI. V gave up 2 bases and J gave up 6 bases, with 11 bases separating them. The CDR3 loop spans 14 amino acids. The CDR3 protein is CASSEPQATQPQHF. Here the CDR3 DNA reads TGTGCCAGCAGTGAACCGCAGGCCACTCAGCCCCAGCATTTT.

V is TRBV6-5 and J is TRBJ2-3, with D maybe TRBD2 (6 bases). Germline assignment: CDR1 MNHEY and CDR2 SVGAGI. Trimming cost V 0 bases and J 6 bases, with 16 bases left between them. The CDR3 loop spans 16 amino acids. The CDR3 here is CASSYSIPSAGDTQYF. CDR3 bases: TGTGCCAGCAGTTACTCGATCCCGTCGGCGGGGGATACGCAGTATTTT.

This clone was seen only once. V and J are TRBV19 and TRBJ1-1; 9 bases are shared with TRBD1. Losses at the gene ends were 8 bases for V and 5 bases for J; bases not matched to a gene: 6. This CDR3 spans 13 amino acids. The germline V gene encodes CDR1 LNHDA and CDR2 SQIVND (reference sequence). In DNA, the CDR3 is TGTGCCAGTCGAACAGGGGGCATGACTGAAGCTTTCTTT. The encoded protein is CASRTGGMTEAFF.

The chain uses TRBV5-1 and TRBJ2-1; D not resolved. CDR3 size: 14 residues. V dropped 0 bases and J dropped 4 bases, with 8 bases sitting between them. Germline CDR1 is SGHRS and CDR2 is YFSETQ. CDR3 DNA: TGCGCCAGCAGCTTGGGACAAAAATACAATGAGCAGTTCTTC. It encodes CASSLGQKYNEQFF.

V is TRBV11-2 and J is TRBJ1-6; a possible D gene is TRBD1 (6 bases). Germline loops: CDR1 SGHAT, CDR2 FQNNGV. The CDR3 has 15 amino acids. Trimming pared 1 base from V and 7 bases from J, leaving 11 bases between. CDR3 loop: CASSLATGSNSPLHF. In DNA form, the CDR3 reads TGTGCCAGCAGCTTAGCAACAGGGAGCAATTCACCCCTCCACTTT.

In this sample, this clone turned up once. The V gene is TRBV19, the J gene TRBJ2-7; D ambiguous. There are 13 residues in the CDR3. Germline V lookup: CDR1 LNHDA, CDR2 SQIVND (reference sequence). CDR3 DNA sequence: TGTGCAAGCCGGATGAGGATCGGTCTCGAGCAGTACTTC. This codes for CASRMRIGLEQYF.